This TCR beta chain originates from a study of cytomegalovirus exposure and HLA in healthy donors. This clone has only a few counts. 60 Vbeta and 13 Jbeta primers were used in PCR. The method was immunoSEQ multiplex PCR; TCRdb's version includes in-frame clones alone and lacks a portion of them. The sample contains 100,000 to 120,000 clones, 65% to 80% of which appear only once. The J segment lost 2 bases and the V segment lost 6 bases, leaving 7 bases of the junction unmatched. This CDR3 contains 15 residues. The germline V gene has CDR1 MNHNY and CDR2 SVGAGI (reference sequence). The clonotype originates from a male donor in good health and CMV-seronegative. Sequenced: PBMCs. This rearrangement joins TRBV6-6 to TRBJ1-1, with 9 nucleotides matching TRBD1. The CDR3 is CASRPGTGKNTEAFF. CDR3 nucleotide sequence: TGTGCCAGCAGACCTGGGACAGGGAAAAACACTGAAGCTTTCTTT.